This TCR beta chain was recovered during a study of T cell repertoires in aging, cancer and after chemotherapy. Multiplex touch-down PCR with TRB-A/B primers amplified rearranged V-D-J TRB sequences. TCRdb re-called the multiplex PCR reads through MiXCR, storing one row per CDR3 protein. The sample includes almost 9,500 distinct CDR3 sequences, roughly 30% of them seen just once. The template was genomic DNA from peripheral blood, not RNA. The CDR3 is made up of 14 amino acids. Per the germline V gene, CDR1 is LGHNA and CDR2 is YSLEER. V lost 0 bases, J lost 5 bases, and 1 base stayed unmatched. This rearrangement joins TRBV4-3 to TRBJ1-5, with TRBD1 identical over 7 bases. Sample: blood. This TCR was recovered from a human donor in good health. The CDR3 loop is CASSQEGGYQPQHF. CDR3 nucleotides: TGCGCCAGCAGCCAAGAAGGGGGCTATCAGCCCCAGCATTTT.